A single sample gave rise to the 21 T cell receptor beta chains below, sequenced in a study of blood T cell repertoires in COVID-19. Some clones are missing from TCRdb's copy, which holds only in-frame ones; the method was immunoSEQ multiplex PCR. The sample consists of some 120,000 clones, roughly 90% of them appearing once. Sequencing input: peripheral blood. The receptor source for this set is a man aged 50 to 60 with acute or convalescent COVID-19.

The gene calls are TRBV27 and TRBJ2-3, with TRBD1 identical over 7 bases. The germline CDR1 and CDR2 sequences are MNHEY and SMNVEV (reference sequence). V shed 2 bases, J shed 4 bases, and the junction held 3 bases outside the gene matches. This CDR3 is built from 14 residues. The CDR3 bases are TGTGCCAGCAGTTTAAAGCAGGGGGCAGATACGCAGTATTTT. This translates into CASSLKQGADTQYF.

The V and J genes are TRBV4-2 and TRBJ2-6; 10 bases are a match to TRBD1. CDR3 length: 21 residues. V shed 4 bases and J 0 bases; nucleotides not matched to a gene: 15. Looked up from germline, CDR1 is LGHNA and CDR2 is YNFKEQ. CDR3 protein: CASSPRTPGTGALSGANVLTF. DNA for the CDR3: TGTGCCAGCAGCCCGAGAACCCCCGGGACAGGGGCCCTCTCTGGGGCCAACGTCCTGACTTTC.

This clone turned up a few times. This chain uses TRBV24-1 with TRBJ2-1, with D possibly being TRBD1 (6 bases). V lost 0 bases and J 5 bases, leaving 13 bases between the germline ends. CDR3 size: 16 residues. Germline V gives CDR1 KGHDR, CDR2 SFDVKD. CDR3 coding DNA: TGTGCCACCAGTGATTTGGCACCGGGACAAGACAATGAGCAGTTCTTC. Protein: CATSDLAPGQDNEQFF.

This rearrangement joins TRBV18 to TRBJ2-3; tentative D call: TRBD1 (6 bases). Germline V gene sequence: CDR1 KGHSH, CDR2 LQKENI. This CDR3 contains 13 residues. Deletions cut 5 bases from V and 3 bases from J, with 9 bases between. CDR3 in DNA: TGTGCCAGCTCAGCTACAGGGACAGATACGCAGTATTTT. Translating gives CASSATGTDTQYF.

The CDR3 loop is CASSRGVNSPLHF. In nucleotides, the CDR3 is TGTGCCAGTAGTAGGGGGGTGAATTCACCCCTCCACTTT. The V call is TRBV19, the J call TRBJ1-6; D may be TRBD1 (5 bases). The CDR3 is 13 residues long. Germline-derived CDR1 and CDR2 are LNHDA and SQIVND (reference sequence). The V end was cut by 4 bases, the J end by 7 bases, with 8 bases between.

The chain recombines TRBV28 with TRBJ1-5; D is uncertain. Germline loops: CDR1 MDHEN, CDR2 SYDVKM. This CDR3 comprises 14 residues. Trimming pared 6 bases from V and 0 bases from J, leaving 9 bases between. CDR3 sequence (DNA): TGTGCCAGCAGCCCTACCACTAGCAATCAGCCCCAGCATTTT. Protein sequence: CASSPTTSNQPQHF.

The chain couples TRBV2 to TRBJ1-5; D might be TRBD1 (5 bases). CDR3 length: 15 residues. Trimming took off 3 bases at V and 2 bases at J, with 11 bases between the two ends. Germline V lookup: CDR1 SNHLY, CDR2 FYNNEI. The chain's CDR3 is CASSDWGRGNQPQHF. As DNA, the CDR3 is TGTGCCAGCAGTGATTGGGGCAGGGGCAATCAGCCCCAGCATTTT.

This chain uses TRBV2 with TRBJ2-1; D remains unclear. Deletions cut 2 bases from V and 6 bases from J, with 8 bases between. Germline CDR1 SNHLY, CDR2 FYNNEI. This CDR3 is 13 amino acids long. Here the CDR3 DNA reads TGTGCCAGCAGTGAACCCCTAGGCAATGAGCAGTTCTTC. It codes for CASSEPLGNEQFF.

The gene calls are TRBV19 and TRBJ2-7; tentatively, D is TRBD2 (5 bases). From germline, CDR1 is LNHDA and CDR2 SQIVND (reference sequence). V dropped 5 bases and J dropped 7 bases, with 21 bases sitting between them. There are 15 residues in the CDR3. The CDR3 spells CASSFDYVGLDEQYF. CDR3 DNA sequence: TGTGCCAGTAGTTTTGACTACGTGGGGTTAGATGAGCAGTACTTC.

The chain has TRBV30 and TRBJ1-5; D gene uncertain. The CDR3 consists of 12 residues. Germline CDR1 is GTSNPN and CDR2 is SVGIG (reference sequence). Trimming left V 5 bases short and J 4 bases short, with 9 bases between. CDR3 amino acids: CAWAAGNQPQHF. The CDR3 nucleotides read TGTGCCTGGGCAGCGGGGAATCAGCCCCAGCATTTT.

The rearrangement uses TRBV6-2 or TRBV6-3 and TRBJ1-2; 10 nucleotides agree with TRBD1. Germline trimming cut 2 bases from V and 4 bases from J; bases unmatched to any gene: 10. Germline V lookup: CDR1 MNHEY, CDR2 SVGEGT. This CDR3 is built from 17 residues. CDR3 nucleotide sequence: TGTGCCAGCAGTTACGCCGCGGACAGGGGGGACTTCTATGGCTACACCTTC. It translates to CASSYAADRGDFYGYTF.

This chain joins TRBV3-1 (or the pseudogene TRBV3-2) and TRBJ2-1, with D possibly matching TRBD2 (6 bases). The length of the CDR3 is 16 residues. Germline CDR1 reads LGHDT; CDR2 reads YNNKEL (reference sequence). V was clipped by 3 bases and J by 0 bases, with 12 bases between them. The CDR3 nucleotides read TGTGCCAGCAGCCATTACCGGGACTCCTCCTACAATGAGCAGTTCTTC. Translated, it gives CASSHYRDSSYNEQFF.

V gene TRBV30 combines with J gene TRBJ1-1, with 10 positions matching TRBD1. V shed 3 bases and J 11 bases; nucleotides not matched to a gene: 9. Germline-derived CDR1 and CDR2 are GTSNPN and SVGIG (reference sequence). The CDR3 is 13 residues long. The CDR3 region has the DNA TGTGCCTGGAGGGGACAGGGGCGAGGGTCCGCTTTCTTT. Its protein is CAWRGQGRGSAFF.

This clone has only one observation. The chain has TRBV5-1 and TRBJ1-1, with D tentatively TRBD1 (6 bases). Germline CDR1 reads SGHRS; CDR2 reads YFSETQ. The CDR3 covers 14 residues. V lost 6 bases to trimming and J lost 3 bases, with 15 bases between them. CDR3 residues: CASTRGGWDTEAFF. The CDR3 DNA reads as TGCGCCAGCACCCGGGGGGGCTGGGACACTGAAGCTTTCTTT.

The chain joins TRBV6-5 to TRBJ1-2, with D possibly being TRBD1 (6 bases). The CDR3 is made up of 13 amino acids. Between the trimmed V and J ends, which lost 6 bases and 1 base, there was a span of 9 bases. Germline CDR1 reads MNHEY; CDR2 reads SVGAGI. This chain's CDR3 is CASRRGGNYGYTF. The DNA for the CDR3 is TGTGCCAGCAGGAGGGGGGGTAACTATGGCTACACCTTC.

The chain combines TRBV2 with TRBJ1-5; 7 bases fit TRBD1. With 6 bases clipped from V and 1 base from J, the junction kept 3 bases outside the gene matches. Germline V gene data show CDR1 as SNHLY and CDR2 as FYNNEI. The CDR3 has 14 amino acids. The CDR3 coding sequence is TGTGCCAGCAGGCAACAGGGGAGCAATCAGCCCCAGCATTTT. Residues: CASRQQGSNQPQHF.

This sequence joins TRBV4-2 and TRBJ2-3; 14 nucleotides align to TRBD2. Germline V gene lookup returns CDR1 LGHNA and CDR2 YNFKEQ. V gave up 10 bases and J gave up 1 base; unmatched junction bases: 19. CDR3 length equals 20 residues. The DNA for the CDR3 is TGTGCCACCGGGACCGGCGGGACTAGCGGGAGTGGGGGAGGCACAGATACGCAGTATTTT. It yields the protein CATGTGGTSGSGGGTDTQYF.

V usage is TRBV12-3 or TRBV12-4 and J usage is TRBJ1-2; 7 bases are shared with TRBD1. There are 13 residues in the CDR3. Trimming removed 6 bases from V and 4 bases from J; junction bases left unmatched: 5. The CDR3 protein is CASSPDRVYGYTF. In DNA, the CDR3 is TGTGCCAGCAGCCCCGACAGGGTCTATGGCTACACCTTC.

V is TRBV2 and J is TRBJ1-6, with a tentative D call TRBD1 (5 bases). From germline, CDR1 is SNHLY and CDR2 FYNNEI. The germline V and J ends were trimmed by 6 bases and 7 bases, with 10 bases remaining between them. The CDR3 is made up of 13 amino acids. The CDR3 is CASRYRTNSPLHF. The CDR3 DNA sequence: TGTGCCAGCAGGTACAGGACCAATTCACCCCTCCACTTT.

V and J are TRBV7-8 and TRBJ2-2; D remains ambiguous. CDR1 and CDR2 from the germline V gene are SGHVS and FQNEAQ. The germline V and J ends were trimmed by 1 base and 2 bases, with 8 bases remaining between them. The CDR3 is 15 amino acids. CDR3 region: CASSLVITNTGELFF. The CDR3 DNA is TGTGCCAGCAGCTTAGTTATCACAAACACCGGGGAGCTGTTTTTT.

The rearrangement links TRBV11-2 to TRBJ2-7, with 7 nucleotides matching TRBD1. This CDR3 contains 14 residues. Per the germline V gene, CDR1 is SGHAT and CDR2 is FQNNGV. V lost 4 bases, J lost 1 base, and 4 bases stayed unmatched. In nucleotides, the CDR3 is TGTGCCAGCAGCTCCGGGGACAGATCCTACGAGCAGTACTTC. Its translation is CASSSGDRSYEQYF.